This TCR beta chain comes out of a study of molecular identifiers for immune sequencing clone quantification. TCRdb analysed the PCR reads with MiXCR anew, one entry per CDR3 protein. The table lists about 70,000 distinct CDR3 sequences, approximately 17% of them singletons. This clonotype was observed many times. The receptor was derived from a human donor in good health. Some libraries in this study had Jurkat cell RNA spiked in. Sequenced input: naive CD8+ T cells from blood, with Jurkat cell RNA spiked in. The subset here: FACS-sorted CD8+CD4-CCR7+CD45RA+ naive T cells.

Here the CDR3 reads CASSLTSGAYEQYF. DNA of the CDR3: TGTGCCAGTTCCCTTACTAGCGGGGCCTACGAGCAGTACTTC. The gene calls are TRBV6-5 and TRBJ2-7; 10 nucleotides align to TRBD2. CDR1 and CDR2 (germline): MNHEY, SVGAGI. J gave up 2 bases and V 9 bases, and 7 bases lay outside the gene matches. CDR3 length: 14 amino acids.